The subject of this entry is one T cell receptor beta chain. Antigen unknown. The CDR3 runs to 13 residues. CDR1 is MNHEY, CDR2 SVGAGI, per germline. The V segment lost 4 bases and the J segment 8 bases; nucleotides outside the gene matches: 3. The data were obtained in a study of cytomegalovirus exposure and HLA in healthy donors. Sequencing used immunoSEQ multiplex PCR; TCRdb keeps in-frame clones, though not all of them. The sample carries about 220,000 clones, around 90% recorded once. Study outcomes and limitations: Under in vitro conditions, three CMV-associated chains were confirmed as specific for CMV antigens.

This chain links TRBV6-5 with TRBJ1-4; 8 bases align to TRBD1. The TCR comes from a woman between 18 and 30 years old in good health and CMV-seronegative. The source material was PBMCs. The CDR3 DNA sequence: TGTGCCAGCAGTTCGGACAGGGCGGAAAAACTGTTTTTT. Protein product: CASSSDRAEKLFF.